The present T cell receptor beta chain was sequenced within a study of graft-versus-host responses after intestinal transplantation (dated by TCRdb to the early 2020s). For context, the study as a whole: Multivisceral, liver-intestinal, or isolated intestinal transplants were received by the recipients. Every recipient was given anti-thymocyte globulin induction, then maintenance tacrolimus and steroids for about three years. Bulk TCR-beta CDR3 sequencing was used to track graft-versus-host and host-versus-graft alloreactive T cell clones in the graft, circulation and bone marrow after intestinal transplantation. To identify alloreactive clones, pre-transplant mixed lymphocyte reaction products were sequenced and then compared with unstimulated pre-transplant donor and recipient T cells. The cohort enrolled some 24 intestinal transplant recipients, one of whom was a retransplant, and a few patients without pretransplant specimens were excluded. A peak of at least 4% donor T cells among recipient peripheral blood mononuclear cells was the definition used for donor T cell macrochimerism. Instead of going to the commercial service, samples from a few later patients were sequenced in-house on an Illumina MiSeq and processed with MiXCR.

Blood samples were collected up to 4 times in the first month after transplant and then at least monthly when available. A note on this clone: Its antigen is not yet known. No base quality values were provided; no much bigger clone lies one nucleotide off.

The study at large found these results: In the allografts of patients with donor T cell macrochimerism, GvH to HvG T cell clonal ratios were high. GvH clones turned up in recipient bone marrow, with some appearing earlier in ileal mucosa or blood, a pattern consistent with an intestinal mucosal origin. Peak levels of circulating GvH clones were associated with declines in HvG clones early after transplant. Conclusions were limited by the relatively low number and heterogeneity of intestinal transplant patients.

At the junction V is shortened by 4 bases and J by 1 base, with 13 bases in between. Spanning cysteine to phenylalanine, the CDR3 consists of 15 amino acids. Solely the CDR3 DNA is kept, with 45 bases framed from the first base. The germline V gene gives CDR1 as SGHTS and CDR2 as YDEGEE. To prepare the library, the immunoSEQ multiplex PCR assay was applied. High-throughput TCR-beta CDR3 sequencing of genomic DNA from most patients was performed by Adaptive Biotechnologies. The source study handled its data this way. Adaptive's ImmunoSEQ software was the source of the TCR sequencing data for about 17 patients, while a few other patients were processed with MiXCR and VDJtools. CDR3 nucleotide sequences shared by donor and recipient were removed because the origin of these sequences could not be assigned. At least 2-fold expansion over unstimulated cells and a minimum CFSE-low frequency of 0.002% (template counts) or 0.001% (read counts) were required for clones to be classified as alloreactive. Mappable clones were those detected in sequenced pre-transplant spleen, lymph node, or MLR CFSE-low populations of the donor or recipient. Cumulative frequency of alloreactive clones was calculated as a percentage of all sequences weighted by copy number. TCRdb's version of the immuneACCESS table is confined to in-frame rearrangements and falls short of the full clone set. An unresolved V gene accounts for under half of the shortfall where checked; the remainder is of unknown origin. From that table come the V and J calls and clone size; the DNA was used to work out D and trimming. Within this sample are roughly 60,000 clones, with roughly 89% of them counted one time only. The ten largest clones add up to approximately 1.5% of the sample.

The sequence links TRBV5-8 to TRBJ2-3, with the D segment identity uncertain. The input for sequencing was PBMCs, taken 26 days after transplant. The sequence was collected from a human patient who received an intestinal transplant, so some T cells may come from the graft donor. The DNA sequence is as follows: TGTGCCAGCAGCGCCAGGTCGGTTGGCACAGATACGCAGTATTTT. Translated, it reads CASSARSVGTDTQYF.